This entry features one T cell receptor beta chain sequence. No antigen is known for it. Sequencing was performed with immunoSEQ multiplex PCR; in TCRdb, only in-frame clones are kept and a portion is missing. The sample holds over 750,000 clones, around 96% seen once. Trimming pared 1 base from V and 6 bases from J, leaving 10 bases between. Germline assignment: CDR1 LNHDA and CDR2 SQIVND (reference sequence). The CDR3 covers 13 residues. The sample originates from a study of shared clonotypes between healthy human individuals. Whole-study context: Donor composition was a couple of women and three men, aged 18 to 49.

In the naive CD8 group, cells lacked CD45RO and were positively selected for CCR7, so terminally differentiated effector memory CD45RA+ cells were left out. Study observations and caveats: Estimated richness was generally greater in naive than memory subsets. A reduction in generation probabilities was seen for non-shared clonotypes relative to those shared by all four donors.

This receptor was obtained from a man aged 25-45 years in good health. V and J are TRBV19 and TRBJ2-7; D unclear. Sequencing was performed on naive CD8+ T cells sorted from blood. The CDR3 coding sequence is TGTGCCAGTAGTATAGGACCTTTGGTCGAGCAGTACTTC. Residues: CASSIGPLVEQYF.